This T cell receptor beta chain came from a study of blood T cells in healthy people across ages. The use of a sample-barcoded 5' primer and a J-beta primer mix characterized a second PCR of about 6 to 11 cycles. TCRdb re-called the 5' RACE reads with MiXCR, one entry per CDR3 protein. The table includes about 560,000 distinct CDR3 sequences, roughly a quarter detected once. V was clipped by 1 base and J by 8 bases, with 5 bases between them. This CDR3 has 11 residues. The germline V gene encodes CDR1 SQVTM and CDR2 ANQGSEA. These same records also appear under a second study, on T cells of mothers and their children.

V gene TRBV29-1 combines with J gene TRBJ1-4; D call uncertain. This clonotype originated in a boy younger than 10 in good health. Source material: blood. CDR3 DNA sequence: TGCAGCGTTGAAGGGCGGGAAAAACTGTTTTTT. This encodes CSVEGREKLFF.